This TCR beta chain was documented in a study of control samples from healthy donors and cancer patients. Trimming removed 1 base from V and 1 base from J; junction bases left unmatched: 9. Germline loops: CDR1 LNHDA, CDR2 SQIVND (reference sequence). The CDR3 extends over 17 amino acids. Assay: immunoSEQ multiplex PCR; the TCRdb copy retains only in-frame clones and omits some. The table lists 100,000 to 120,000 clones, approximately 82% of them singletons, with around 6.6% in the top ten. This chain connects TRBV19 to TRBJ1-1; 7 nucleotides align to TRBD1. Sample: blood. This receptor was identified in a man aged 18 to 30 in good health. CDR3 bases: TGTGCCAGTAGTATAGGACGACAGGGTCCGAGGAACACTGAAGCTTTCTTT. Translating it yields CASSIGRQGPRNTEAFF.